These 9 T cell receptor beta chains were sequenced from one sample in a study of cytotoxic CD8 clonotypes in ibrutinib-treated CLL. Clones were sequenced by immunoSEQ multiplex PCR, and TCRdb holds only the in-frame ones, with some missing. The table includes 150,000 or so clones, approximately 80% detected once. The sequences come from PBMCs, collected after 36 months of ibrutinib treatment. Source of these receptors: a human donor with chronic lymphocytic leukemia.

Note on this clone: The junction and the germline gene differ at one end; a read error may be behind it. The J gene is TRBJ2-5, the V gene TRBV2; D might be TRBD1 (5 bases). This CDR3 comprises 11 residues. Germline CDR1 is SNHLY and CDR2 is FYNNEI. This CDR3 reads CAGRVEETQYF. The CDR3 DNA reads TGTGCCGGCAGGGTGGAAGAGACCCAGTACTTC.

The chain carries TRBV5-1 and TRBJ2-1; 14 nucleotides agree with TRBD2. The V gene's germline CDR1 is SGHRS and CDR2 YFSETQ. J lost 9 bases, V lost 3 bases, and 2 bases had no gene match. This CDR3 spans 14 amino acids. The CDR3 DNA is TGCGCCAGCAGCTCGGGACTAGCGGGGGTTGAGCAGTTCTTC. Residues: CASSSGLAGVEQFF.

This rearrangement joins TRBV20-1 to TRBJ1-1; D not resolved. With 0 bases removed from V and 11 bases from J, the gap between germline ends came to 10 bases. CDR1 is DFQATT and CDR2 is SNEGSKA in the germline V gene (reference sequence). The CDR3 covers 11 residues. In DNA form, the CDR3 reads TGCAGTGCTAGAGATTACCCGGGTGCTTTCTTT. Its protein is CSARDYPGAFF.

This chain connects TRBV5-1 to TRBJ1-2; the D gene is possibly TRBD1 (5 bases). V lost 1 base to trimming and J lost 2 bases, with 6 bases between them. The CDR3 loop spans 13 amino acids. CDR1 is SGHRS, CDR2 YFSETQ, per germline. The chain's CDR3 is CASSLSGNYGYTF. The CDR3 bases are TGCGCCAGCAGCTTGTCAGGGAACTATGGCTACACCTTC. The variable domain in full, completed from reference TRBV5-1 and TRBJ1-2, reads KAGVTQTPRYLIKTRGQQVTLSCSPISGHRSVSWYQQTPGQGLQFLFEYFSETQRNKGNFPGRFSGRQFSNSRSEMNVSTLELGDSALYLCASSLSGNYGYTFGSGTRLTVV.

The chain uses TRBV5-1 and TRBJ1-1, with TRBD1 matching over 7 bases. Losses at the gene ends were 4 bases for V and 1 base for J; bases not matched to a gene: 7. This CDR3 contains 15 residues. Germline CDR1 is SGHRS and CDR2 is YFSETQ. Written as DNA, the CDR3 is TGCGCCAGCAGCGCACCGGGACAGAAGAACACTGAAGCTTTCTTT. It codes for CASSAPGQKNTEAFF.

The chain carries TRBV4-1 and TRBJ2-5, with TRBD2 matching over 10 bases. CDR3 length: 17 amino acids. Germline V gene data show CDR1 as MGHRA and CDR2 as YSYEKL. J was trimmed by 7 bases and V by 1 base; bases with no gene match: 12. CDR3 in amino acids: CASSQGLAGVIIGTQYF. The CDR3 DNA reads as TGCGCCAGCAGCCAAGGGCTAGCGGGAGTAATCATAGGGACCCAGTACTTC.

This clone is a singleton in its sample. The chain combines TRBV7-2 with TRBJ2-3; 11 bases are shared with TRBD1. Germline V gene sequence: CDR1 SGHTA, CDR2 FQGNSA. V was clipped by 1 base and J by 0 bases; unmatched bases: 0. The CDR3 runs 16 residues. The CDR3 sequence: CASSLGDRGSTDTQYF. The CDR3 DNA sequence: TGTGCCAGCAGCTTAGGGGACAGGGGGAGCACAGATACGCAGTATTTT.

The chain links TRBV11-2 to TRBJ2-5, with 7 bases that match TRBD2. V gave up 5 bases and J gave up 7 bases; unmatched junction bases: 7. CDR1 and CDR2 from the germline V gene are SGHAT and FQNNGV. The CDR3 spans 13 residues. Here the CDR3 DNA reads TGTGCCAGCAGCCCGGGACTATTGGTGACCCAGTACTTC. Its protein product is CASSPGLLVTQYF.

The chain employs TRBV10-3 and TRBJ2-7, with 11 bases lining up with TRBD2. Trimming removed 6 bases from V and 6 bases from J; junction bases left unmatched: 7. From germline, CDR1 is ENHRY and CDR2 SYGVKD. The CDR3 sequence is 14 residues long. CDR3 in DNA: TGTGCCATCAGACCCGGGACTAGCGGTCGCGAGCAGTACTTC. This gives the protein CAIRPGTSGREQYF.